This TCR beta chain was obtained from a study of cytomegalovirus exposure and HLA in healthy donors. Germline CDR1 and CDR2: MDHEN and SYDVKM. V was trimmed by 6 bases and J by 3 bases, leaving 6 bases between them. CDR3 size: 11 residues. The PCR had 60 Vbeta and 13 Jbeta primers. Sequencing used immunoSEQ multiplex PCR; TCRdb keeps in-frame clones, though not all of them. This table holds fewer than 200,000 clones, around 81% found once. Sequencing was carried out using PBMCs. The chain has TRBV28 and TRBJ2-7; D is unclear. The origin of this receptor is a woman younger than 30 in good health and CMV-seropositive. The CDR3 protein is CASSQYYEQYF. The CDR3 region has the DNA TGTGCCAGCAGCCAGTACTACGAGCAGTACTTC.